These 17 T cell receptor beta chains originate from one sample sequenced in a study of regulatory T cells in long-lasting Graves disease (dated by TCRdb to the early 2020s). Library construction relied on multiplex PCR. TCRdb records Illumina HiSeq 4000 as the sequencer. CDR3 regions were amplified by Arm-PCR with iRepertoire HTBI primers to construct TCR beta libraries. TCRdb reran the public reads through fastp at Q25 and MiXCR, keeping productive beta chains. Rows with one shared CDR3 protein collapse into an entry with the most common genes and DNA. The sample contains 400,000 or so distinct CDR3 sequences, less than 25% of them found a single time. Roughly 20% of the sample is held by the ten biggest clonotypes. Per the publication, the time point label means: persistent/refractory GD, antithyroid drugs over 5 years with positive TRAb. For both TCR sequencing and RNA sequencing, RNA was extracted from PBMCs in TRIzol.

This specimen was peripheral blood mononuclear cells (PBMCs), taken when the disease was refractory, from a patient treated with antithyroid drugs. The receptors come from a female donor with Graves disease.

The rearrangement links TRBV9 to TRBJ2-3; 12 positions match TRBD2. The germline V gene has CDR1 SGDLS and CDR2 YYNGEE. V lost 4 bases, J lost 4 bases, and 4 bases stayed unmatched. The CDR3 consists of 15 residues. The CDR3 bases are TGTGCCAGCAGCCTAGCGGGAGGGTTCTCAGATACGCAGTATTTT. The encoded protein is CASSLAGGFSDTQYF. Supplemented by reference TRBV9 and TRBJ2-3, the full variable domain reads DSGVTQTPKHLITATGQRVTLRCSPRSGDLSVYWYQQSLDQGLQFLIQYYNGEERAKGNILERFSAQQFPDLHSELNLSSLELGDSALYFCASSLAGGFSDTQYFGPGTRLTVL.

The chain couples TRBV5-6 to TRBJ2-7; D remains ambiguous. This CDR3 comprises 13 residues. Per germline, CDR1 SGHDT and CDR2 YYEEEE. Trimming took off 2 bases at V and 4 bases at J, with 10 bases between the two ends. The CDR3 here is CASSLENYYEQYF. The CDR3 nucleotides read TGTGCCAGCAGCTTAGAGAACTATTACGAGCAGTACTTC.

A few counts support this clonotype. This sequence joins TRBV5-6 and TRBJ1-1, with unresolved D. CDR1 is SGHDT, CDR2 YYEEEE, per germline. V gave up 0 bases and J gave up 11 bases, with 14 bases separating them. This CDR3 region has 13 residues. The CDR3 bases are TGTGCCAGCAGCTTGGCCGCCCCAAAGACGGCTTTCTTT. It yields the protein CASSLAAPKTAFF.

This clonotype showed up just a few times. The J gene is TRBJ1-5, the V gene TRBV20-1; 10 positions match TRBD1. V was pared by 6 bases and J by 0 bases, with 14 bases of the junction left unmatched. CDR1 is DFQATT and CDR2 is SNEGSKA in the germline V gene (reference sequence). The CDR3 is 18 amino acids. CDR3 residues: CSASVRDRGSNSNQPQHF. The CDR3, as DNA: TGCAGTGCCTCGGTTCGGGACAGGGGAAGCAATAGCAATCAGCCCCAGCATTTT.

This clonotype was seen only a few times. The chain has TRBV20-1 and TRBJ2-7; 8 bases map to TRBD2. Trimming at V came to 0 bases and at J to 3 bases, leaving 7 bases not matched to a gene. The germline V gene has CDR1 DFQATT and CDR2 SNEGSKA (reference sequence). The CDR3 length is 15 residues. In nucleotides, the CDR3 is TGCAGTGCTAGAGAAAGTCCCGGGAGGGTCTACGAGCAGTACTTC. Translation: CSARESPGRVYEQYF.

The CDR3 DNA sequence: TGCAGTGTACTGGGCTTGACAGGGTCCTACGAGCAGTACTTC. Protein: CSVLGLTGSYEQYF. The J gene is TRBJ2-7, the V gene TRBV20-1; TRBD1 agrees at 7 bases. The trim removed 7 bases at V and 1 base at J, leaving 10 bases unmatched. Germline V gene sequence: CDR1 DFQATT, CDR2 SNEGSKA (reference sequence). The CDR3 is 14 amino acids.

This clonotype was detected only a few times. The chain uses TRBV7-2 and TRBJ2-1, with a possible D match to TRBD2 (5 bases). The CDR3 consists of 18 residues. Per germline, CDR1 SGHTA and CDR2 FQGNSA. Trimming shortened V by 1 base and J by 2 bases, and 18 bases separated the two germline ends. The CDR3: CASSLVESSVLAYNEQFF. In nucleotides, the CDR3 is TGTGCCAGCAGCTTAGTTGAGAGTAGCGTCCTAGCCTACAATGAGCAGTTCTTC.

The chain uses TRBV7-3 and TRBJ2-3, with TRBD2 matching over 7 bases. The germline CDR1 and CDR2 sequences are SGHTA and FQGTGA. J lost 4 bases, V lost 3 bases, and 7 bases had no gene match. The CDR3 has 15 amino acids. As DNA, the CDR3 is TGTGCCAGCAGCTTTTCGGGGGGTCGGGCAGATACGCAGTATTTT. Protein: CASSFSGGRADTQYF.

This clonotype was detected many times. The V gene is TRBV2, the J gene TRBJ1-2, with D unclear. This CDR3 region has 16 residues. V lost 5 bases and J lost 3, with 19 bases in between. Germline values: CDR1 SNHLY, CDR2 FYNNEI. The CDR3 here is CASSITNSQAHYGYTF. In nucleotides, the CDR3 is TGTGCCAGCAGTATAACAAATTCCCAGGCCCACTATGGCTACACCTTC. The full variable domain, in which reference TRBV2 and TRBJ1-2 provide the parts outside the CDR3, is EPEVTQTPSHQVTQMGQEVILRCVPISNHLYFYWYRQILGQKVEFLVSFYNNEISEKSEIFDDQFSVERPDGSNFTLKIRSTKLEDSAMYFCASSITNSQAHYGYTFGSGTRLTVV.

The chain uses TRBV27 and TRBJ2-1; 7 bases map to TRBD2. Losses at the gene ends were 6 bases for V and 9 bases for J; bases not matched to a gene: 8. The CDR3 is made up of 13 amino acids. Germline CDR1 is MNHEY and CDR2 is SMNVEV (reference sequence). The CDR3 coding sequence is TGTGCCAGCAGCCAGGCGGGAGTCGGTGAGCAGTTCTTC. Encoded protein: CASSQAGVGEQFF.

This clonotype was detected a few times. For the CDR3, the DNA is TGCGCCAGCAGCTTGTATGGCGGGACTAGCACAGATACGCAGTATTTT. This codes for CASSLYGGTSTDTQYF. The chain has TRBV5-1 and TRBJ2-3; D may be TRBD2 (6 bases). V lost 1 base, J lost 0 bases, and 12 bases lay in between. The CDR3 has 16 residues. Germline V gives CDR1 SGHRS, CDR2 YFSETQ.

V usage is TRBV20-1 and J usage is TRBJ1-5; a weak D match, TRBD1 (6 bases). The CDR3 consists of 13 residues. Trimming cost V 3 bases and J 5 bases, with 11 bases left between them. CDR1 is DFQATT, CDR2 SNEGSKA, per germline (reference sequence). The CDR3 region has the DNA TGCAGTGCTAGCGGGAAGGGGGATCAGCCCCAGCATTTT. Encoded protein: CSASGKGDQPQHF.

This clonotype was seen more than once but under ten times. The gene calls are TRBV7-9 and TRBJ2-7; 11 nucleotides match TRBD2. The germline gives CDR1 SEHNR, CDR2 FQNEAQ (reference sequence). The V segment lost 5 bases and the J segment 4 bases; nucleotides outside the gene matches: 10. The length of the CDR3 is 16 residues. The CDR3 DNA reads TGTGCCAGCAGCCATTGGGGGGGACTAGCGGAATACGAGCAGTACTTC. It specifies CASSHWGGLAEYEQYF.

This chain uses TRBV7-2 with TRBJ1-2, with 12 positions matching TRBD1. CDR1 SGHTA and CDR2 FQGNSA come from the germline V gene. The CDR3 loop spans 17 amino acids. The ends lost 3 bases at V and 4 bases at J; junction bases unmatched: 9. CDR3 loop: CASSLGTGGPFGYGYTF. The CDR3 DNA follows: TGTGCCAGCAGCTTGGGGACAGGGGGCCCGTTCGGCTATGGCTACACCTTC.

This clonotype was counted many times. V usage is TRBV20-1 and J usage is TRBJ2-5; possible D gene TRBD2, 6 bases. This CDR3 comprises 14 residues. CDR1 DFQATT and CDR2 SNEGSKA come from the germline V gene (reference sequence). V shed 6 bases and J shed 2 bases, with 16 bases lying between them. In DNA, the CDR3 is TGCAGTGCCGGGGCGGGAAAACCTCAAGAGACCCAGTACTTC. It yields the protein CSAGAGKPQETQYF.

At least ten counts were recorded for this clonotype. The V and J genes are TRBV11-2 and TRBJ1-1; D ambiguous. Germline assignment: CDR1 SGHAT and CDR2 FQNNGV. This CDR3 spans 15 amino acids. V lost 3 bases and J 6 bases, leaving 17 bases between the germline ends. CDR3 coding DNA: TGTGCCAGCAGCTTGGCCCGACATTCTACAGCTGAAGCTTTCTTT. It translates to CASSLARHSTAEAFF.

Concerning this clonotype itself: A much larger clone is a single base away; this may be a read error. The V gene is TRBV28, the J gene TRBJ2-7, with D tentatively TRBD2 (6 bases). Germline CDR1 reads MDHEN; CDR2 reads SYDVKM. V was clipped by 6 bases and J by 7 bases, with 16 bases between them. The CDR3 runs to 13 residues. For the CDR3, the DNA is TGTGCCAGCAGGGGTGGCGGGGTTGGAGAGCAGTACTTC. The encoded protein is CASRGGGVGEQYF.